The rows below give T cell receptor beta chains drawn from one sample of a study of blood T cell repertoires in COVID-19. The method was immunoSEQ multiplex PCR; TCRdb's version includes in-frame clones alone and lacks a portion of them. The table records roughly 700,000 clones, about 87% of them present only once. The material sequenced was peripheral blood. These receptors originate from a young woman with acute or convalescent COVID-19. The CDR3 runs from the conserved cysteine through the conserved F or W. A D gene is named only where the DNA matches it firmly. Clone sizes are given selectively: once, few, many, or a class where the clone is expanded.

j_gene	v_gene	abundance	len	d_gene	CDR3nt	CDR3aa
TRBJ2-7	TRBV3-1/TRBV3-2	-	14	-	TGTGCCAGCAGCCATTGGGGGGGCCGGAACGAGCAGTACTTC	CASSHWGGRNEQYF
TRBJ1-1	TRBV12-3/TRBV12-4	-	13	-	TGTGCCAGCAGTAACCAGGGGTTCACTGAAGCTTTCTTT	CASSNQGFTEAFF
TRBJ2-7	TRBV6-5	-	11	-	TGTGCCAGCAGGGTAGGAGTCGAGCAGTACTTC	CASRVGVEQYF
TRBJ1-1	TRBV30	once	14	-	TGTGCCTGGAGTGTAATGGGGGGGCTCGCTGAAGCTTTCTTT	CAWSVMGGLAEAFF
TRBJ1-6	TRBV21-1	-	16	-	TGTGCCAGCAGCCCCCGGACAGGGGATATGAATTCACCCCTCCACTTT	CASSPRTGDMNSPLHF
TRBJ1-1	TRBV27	-	13	-	TGTGCCAGCAGTCCCGGGATCCTTCCTGAAGCTTTCTTT	CASSPGILPEAFF
TRBJ1-2	TRBV5-1	-	15	-	TGCGCCAGCAGCTTCGGGACACACCCTCTCTATGGCTACACCTTC	CASSFGTHPLYGYTF
TRBJ2-1	TRBV7-3	-	15	TRBD2	TGTGCCAGCAGCTCAACTAGCGGGGGGGCGCAGGAGCAGTTCTTC	CASSSTSGGAQEQFF
TRBJ2-2	TRBV14	once	15	-	TGTGCCAGCAGCCAAGGCGACGCGGGCACCGGGGAGCTGTTTTTT	CASSQGDAGTGELFF
TRBJ2-2	TRBV6-5	-	15	-	TGTGCCAGCAGTTATTGGGACACTAACACCGGGGAGCTGTTTTTT	CASSYWDTNTGELFF
TRBJ2-1	TRBV5-4	-	12	-	TGTGCCAGCAGTCAGGACAGCAATGAGCAGTTCTTC	CASSQDSNEQFF
TRBJ2-7	TRBV5-1	-	13	TRBD1	TGCGCCAGCAGAGGGGGCCGTACCTACGAGCAGTACTTC	CASRGGRTYEQYF
TRBJ2-5	TRBV5-1	-	17	TRBD2	TGCGCCAGCAGCTTAGGACTAGCGGGGGGGTTACAAGAGACCCAGTACTTC	CASSLGLAGGLQETQYF
TRBJ2-7	TRBV24-1	-	15	-	TGTGCCACCAGTGAAGGGGGAAAGGGCTCCTACGAGCAGTACTTC	CATSEGGKGSYEQYF
TRBJ1-3	TRBV7-2	-	18	TRBD1	TGTGCCAGCAGCTTGCAATTCCCGGGACAGGGGGCAGGAAACACCATATATTTT	CASSLQFPGQGAGNTIYF
TRBJ1-1	TRBV19	-	12	-	TGTGCCAGTAGCCCACAGGGAAATGAAGCTTTCTTT	CASSPQGNEAFF
TRBJ2-1	TRBV5-1	-	15	TRBD2	TGCGCCAGCAAACAACTAGCGGGGGCCGACAATGAGCAGTTCTTC	CASKQLAGADNEQFF
TRBJ1-1	TRBV28	-	11	-	TGTGCCAGCAGATCAGGGGAAGGAGCTTTCTTT	CASRSGEGAFF
TRBJ2-3	TRBV18	-	15	TRBD1	TGTGCCAGCTCAGTAGGACAGGGGCGCACAGATACGCAGTATTTT	CASSVGQGRTDTQYF
TRBJ1-6	TRBV4-3	few	16	-	TGCGCCAGCAGCCAAGGAATCACAGAGTATAATTCACCCCTCCACTTT	CASSQGITEYNSPLHF
TRBJ1-2	TRBV15	-	17	TRBD1	TGTGCCACCAGCAGGCCGACGGGGCAGGGGGTTAACTATGGCTACACCTTC	CATSRPTGQGVNYGYTF
TRBJ1-5	TRBV6-5	-	16	-	TGTGCCAGCAGTTACTCTCCAGACTTTAGCAATCAGCCCCAGCATTTT	CASSYSPDFSNQPQHF
TRBJ1-2	TRBV15	-	14	TRBD1	TGTGCCACCAGCAGAGACAGGGGGAACTATGGCTACACCTTC	CATSRDRGNYGYTF
TRBJ1-2	TRBV5-1	-	12	-	TGCGCCAGCAGTAACAGGGTGCATGGCTACACCTTC	CASSNRVHGYTF
TRBJ1-2	TRBV9	-	14	-	TGTGCCAGCAGCTCAAAGGACACAAACTATGGCTACACCTTC	CASSSKDTNYGYTF
TRBJ1-1	TRBV6-5	once	13	-	TGTGCCAGCAGTCCTTGGACTGAGACTGAAGCTTTCTTT	CASSPWTETEAFF
TRBJ1-1	TRBV4-3	-	15	-	TGCGCCAGCAGCCAAGATTACCCACAGCCTCAGGGAGCTTTCTTT	CASSQDYPQPQGAFF
TRBJ1-2	TRBV4-3	few	17	TRBD1	TGCGCCAGCAGCCAAGTCATGGTCGGACGACAGGGGAGAGGCTACACCTTC	CASSQVMVGRQGRGYTF
TRBJ2-1	TRBV3-1/TRBV3-2	-	14	TRBD2	TGTGCCAGCGGGGGACTAGCGGAGTACAATGAGCAGTTCTTC	CASGGLAEYNEQFF
TRBJ1-2	TRBV5-4	-	16	TRBD1	TGTGCCAGCAGCCCTACAACAGGGGGCGGCTTTTATGGCTACACCTTC	CASSPTTGGGFYGYTF
TRBJ1-1	TRBV12-3/TRBV12-4	-	12	TRBD1	TGTGCCAGCAGTTGGGACAGGGCTGAAGCTTTCTTT	CASSWDRAEAFF
TRBJ2-7	TRBV28	-	12	-	TGTGCCAGCAGTCCCCCGGAGTACGAGCAGTACTTC	CASSPPEYEQYF
TRBJ1-2	TRBV2	-	14	-	TGTGCCAGCAGCTTCCGGGTGAGGGACTATGGCTACACCTTC	CASSFRVRDYGYTF
TRBJ1-2	TRBV7-2	-	15	TRBD1	TGTGCCAGCAGCAGACAGGGGGTGATTGTTAATGGCTACACCTTC	CASSRQGVIVNGYTF
TRBJ1-6	TRBV18	-	15	-	TGTGCCAGCTCACCTCTCAGCTCCTATAATTCACCCCTCCACTTT	CASSPLSSYNSPLHF
TRBJ2-1	TRBV7-9	-	16	-	TGTGCCAGCAGCTTGATCACTATGGGGCCCTACAATGAGCAGTTCTTC	CASSLITMGPYNEQFF
TRBJ2-7	TRBV27	-	14	TRBD1	TGTGCCAGCAGTTTAATGACAGGGACACACGAGCAGTACTTC	CASSLMTGTHEQYF
TRBJ1-3	TRBV24-1	-	16	-	TGTGCCACCAGTGGTGGGGCAGGGGATCCTGGAAACACCATATATTTT	CATSGGAGDPGNTIYF
TRBJ1-5	TRBV21-1	-	15	-	TGTGCCAGCAGCAAAGGGTGCGAGTCCGATCAGCCCCAGCATTTT	CASSKGCESDQPQHF
TRBJ2-1	TRBV5-1	-	16	TRBD2	TGCGCCAGCAGCCCCCGACCTAGCGGGGGTAGTTATGAGCAGTTCTTC	CASSPRPSGGSYEQFF